This T cell receptor beta chain was found in a study of blood T cell repertoires in COVID-19. Study details: In each case, the material was cDNA or gDNA derived from T cells, B-cell-depleted T cells, or PBMCs.

Trimming pared 0 bases from V and 1 base from J, leaving 4 bases between. The CDR3 contains 13 residues. CDR1 is SGHRS and CDR2 is YFSETQ in the germline V gene. Original processing notes: By means of reference gene primer amplification, nucleated cell counts were estimated. This table comes from immunoSEQ multiplex PCR, and its TCRdb copy is limited to in-frame clones, with some not included. V and J calls and clone size are given by that table; D and trimming were obtained from the DNA. Among over 50,000 clones listed, approximately 91% were seen once. The chain combines TRBV5-1 with TRBJ1-1, with D unresolved. The TCR sequence derives from a man aged 50 or older with active COVID-19. What was sequenced was peripheral blood. The CDR3 sequence is CASSLAGNTEAFF. The DNA of the CDR3 is TGCGCCAGCAGCTTGGCAGGGAACACTGAAGCTTTCTTT.